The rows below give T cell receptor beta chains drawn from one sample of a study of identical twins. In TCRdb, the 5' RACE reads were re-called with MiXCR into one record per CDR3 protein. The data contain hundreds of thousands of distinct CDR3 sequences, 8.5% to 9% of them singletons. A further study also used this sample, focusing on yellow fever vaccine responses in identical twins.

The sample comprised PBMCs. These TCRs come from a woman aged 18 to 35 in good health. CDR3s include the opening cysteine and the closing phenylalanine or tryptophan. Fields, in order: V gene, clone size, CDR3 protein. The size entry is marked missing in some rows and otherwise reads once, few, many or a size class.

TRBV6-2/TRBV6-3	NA	CASSYPPRGSSYEQYF
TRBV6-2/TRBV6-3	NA	CASSYPYETSGNTDTQYF
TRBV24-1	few	CATSEYRGSGELFF
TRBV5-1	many	CASSLEGGDYEQFF
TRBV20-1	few	CSARLLRESPYEQYF
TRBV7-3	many	CASSLIAGAHNEQFF
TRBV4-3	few	CASSQAGTGVGEDEKLFF
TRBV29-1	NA	CSVESAGGGELFF
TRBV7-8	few	CASSPGAFSGELFF
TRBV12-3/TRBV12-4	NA	CASRDIVRETQYF
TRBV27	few	CASSPDRGRNQPQHF
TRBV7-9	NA	CASSTRTSLETQYF
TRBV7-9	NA	CASSLLLAEKETQYF
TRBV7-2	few	CASSPFSGLGTDTQYF
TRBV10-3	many	CAISMGQTTDTQYF
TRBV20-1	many	CSAHSGEGADTQYF
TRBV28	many	CATQGSGEQYF
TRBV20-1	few	CSARPGLVMGTQYF
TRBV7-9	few	CASRASGSSYEQYF
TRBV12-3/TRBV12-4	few	CASSMGQRIQETQYF
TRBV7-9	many	CASSPRQANEQFF
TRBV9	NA	CASSVRGSGSLNTGELFF